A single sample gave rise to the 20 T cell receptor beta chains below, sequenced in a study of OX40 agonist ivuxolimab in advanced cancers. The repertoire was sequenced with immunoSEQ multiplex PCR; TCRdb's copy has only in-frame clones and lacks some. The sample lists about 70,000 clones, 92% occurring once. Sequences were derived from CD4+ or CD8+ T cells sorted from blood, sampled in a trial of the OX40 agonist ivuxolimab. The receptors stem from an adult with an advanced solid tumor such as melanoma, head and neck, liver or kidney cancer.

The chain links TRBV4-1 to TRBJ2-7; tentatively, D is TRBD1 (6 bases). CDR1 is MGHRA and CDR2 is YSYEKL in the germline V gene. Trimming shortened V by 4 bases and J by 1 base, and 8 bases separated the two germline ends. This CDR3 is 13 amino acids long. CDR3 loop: CASSLQGSYEQYF. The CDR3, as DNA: TGCGCCAGCAGCCTACAGGGATCCTACGAGCAGTACTTC.

CDR3 sequence (DNA): TGTGCCAGCAGCTTGTTGGGGCCGGCCACTGAAGCTTTCTTT. Protein: CASSLLGPATEAFF. The V call is TRBV5-6, the J call TRBJ1-1; possible D gene TRBD1, 5 bases. The CDR3 covers 14 residues. V lost 1 base and J 4 bases, leaving 11 bases between the germline ends. The germline CDR1 and CDR2 sequences are SGHDT and YYEEEE.

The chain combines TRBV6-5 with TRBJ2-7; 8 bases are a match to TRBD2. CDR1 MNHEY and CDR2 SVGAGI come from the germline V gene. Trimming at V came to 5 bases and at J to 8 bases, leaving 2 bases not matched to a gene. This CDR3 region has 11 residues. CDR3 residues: CASSPGGQQYF. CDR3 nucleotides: TGTGCCAGCAGTCCGGGGGGGCAGCAGTACTTC.

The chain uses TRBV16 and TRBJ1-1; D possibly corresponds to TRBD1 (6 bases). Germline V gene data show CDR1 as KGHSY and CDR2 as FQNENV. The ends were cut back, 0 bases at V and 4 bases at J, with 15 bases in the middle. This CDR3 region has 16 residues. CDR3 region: CASSQSVGQPVTEAFF. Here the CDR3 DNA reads TGTGCCAGCAGCCAATCAGTCGGACAGCCTGTCACTGAAGCTTTCTTT.

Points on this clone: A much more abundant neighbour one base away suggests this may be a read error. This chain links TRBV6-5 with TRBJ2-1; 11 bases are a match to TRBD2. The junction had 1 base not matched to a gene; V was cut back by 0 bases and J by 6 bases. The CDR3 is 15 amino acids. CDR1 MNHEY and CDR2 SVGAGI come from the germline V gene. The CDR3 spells CASSYSSGGANEQFF. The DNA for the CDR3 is TGTGCCAGCAGTTACTCTAGCGGGGGGGCCAATGAGCAGTTCTTC.

This chain's CDR3 is CASRPKTGCGTDTQYF. CDR3 nucleotide sequence: TGTGCAAGTCGCCCTAAGACAGGGTGCGGCACAGATACGCAGTATTTT. The chain is built from TRBV12-2 and TRBJ2-3; TRBD1, the D gene given by the table, was not confirmed from the DNA. TRBV12-2 is termed a pseudogene. This CDR3 has 16 amino acids.

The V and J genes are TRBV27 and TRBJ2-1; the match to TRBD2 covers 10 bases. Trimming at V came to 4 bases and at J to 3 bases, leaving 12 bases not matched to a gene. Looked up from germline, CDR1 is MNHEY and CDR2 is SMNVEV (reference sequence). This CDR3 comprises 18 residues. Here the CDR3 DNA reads TGTGCCAGCAGTTCACTCTCGACTAGCGGGCCCTTCTACAATGAGCAGTTCTTC. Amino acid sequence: CASSSLSTSGPFYNEQFF.

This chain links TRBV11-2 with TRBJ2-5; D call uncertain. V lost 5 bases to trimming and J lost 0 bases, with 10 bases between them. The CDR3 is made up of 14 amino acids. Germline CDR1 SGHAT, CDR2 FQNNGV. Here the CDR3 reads CASSKIPYQETQYF. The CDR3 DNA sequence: TGTGCCAGCAGCAAGATTCCGTACCAAGAGACCCAGTACTTC.

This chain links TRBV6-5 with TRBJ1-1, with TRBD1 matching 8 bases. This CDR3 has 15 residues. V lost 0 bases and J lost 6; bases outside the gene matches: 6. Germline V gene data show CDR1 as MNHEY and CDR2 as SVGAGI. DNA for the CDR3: TGTGCCAGCAGTTACTCGCAGGGGGCGAGCGCTGAAGCTTTCTTT. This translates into CASSYSQGASAEAFF.

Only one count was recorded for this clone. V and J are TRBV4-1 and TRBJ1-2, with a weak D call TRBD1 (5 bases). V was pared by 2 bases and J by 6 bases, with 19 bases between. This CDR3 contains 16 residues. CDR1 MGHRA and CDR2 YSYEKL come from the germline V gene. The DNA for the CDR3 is TGCGCCAGCAGCCAAACAAGGAGGCTAGGGGTGGATGGCTACACCTTC. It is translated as CASSQTRRLGVDGYTF.

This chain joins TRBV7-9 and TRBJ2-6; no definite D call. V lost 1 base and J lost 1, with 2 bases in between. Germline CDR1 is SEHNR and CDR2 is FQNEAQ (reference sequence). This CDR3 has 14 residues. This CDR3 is CASSLVSGANVLTF. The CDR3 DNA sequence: TGTGCCAGCAGCTTAGTTTCTGGGGCCAACGTCCTGACTTTC. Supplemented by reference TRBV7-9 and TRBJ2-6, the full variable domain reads DTGVSQNPRHKITKRGQNVTFRCDPISEHNRLYWYRQTLGQGPEFLTYFQNEAQLEKSRLLSDRFSAERPKGSFSTLEIQRTEQGDSAMYLCASSLVSGANVLTFGAGSRLTVL.

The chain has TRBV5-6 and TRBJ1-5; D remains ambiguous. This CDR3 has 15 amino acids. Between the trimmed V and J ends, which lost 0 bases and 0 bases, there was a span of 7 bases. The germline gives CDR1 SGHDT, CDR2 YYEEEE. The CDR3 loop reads CASSLAGISNQPQHF. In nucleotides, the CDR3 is TGTGCCAGCAGCTTGGCAGGAATTAGCAATCAGCCCCAGCATTTT.

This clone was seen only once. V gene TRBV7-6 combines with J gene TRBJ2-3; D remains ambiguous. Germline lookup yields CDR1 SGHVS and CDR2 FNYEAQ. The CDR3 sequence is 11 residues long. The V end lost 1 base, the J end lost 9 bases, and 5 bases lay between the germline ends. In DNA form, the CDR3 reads TGTGCCAGCAGCTTAGGCCCCACGCAGTATTTT. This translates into CASSLGPTQYF.

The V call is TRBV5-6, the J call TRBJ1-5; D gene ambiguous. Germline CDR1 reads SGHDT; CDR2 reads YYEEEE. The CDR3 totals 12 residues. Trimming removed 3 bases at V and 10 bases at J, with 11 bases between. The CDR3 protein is CASSSSGEPQHF. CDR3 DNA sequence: TGTGCCAGCAGCTCCAGCGGAGAACCCCAGCATTTT.

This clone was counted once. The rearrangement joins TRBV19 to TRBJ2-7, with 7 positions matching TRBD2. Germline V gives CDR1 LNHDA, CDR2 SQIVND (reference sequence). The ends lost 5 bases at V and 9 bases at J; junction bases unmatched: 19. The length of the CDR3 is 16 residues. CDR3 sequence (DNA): TGTGCCAGTAGTCCTCCCCCAGGACTAGTGCCGAGGACGCAGTACTTC. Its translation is CASSPPPGLVPRTQYF.

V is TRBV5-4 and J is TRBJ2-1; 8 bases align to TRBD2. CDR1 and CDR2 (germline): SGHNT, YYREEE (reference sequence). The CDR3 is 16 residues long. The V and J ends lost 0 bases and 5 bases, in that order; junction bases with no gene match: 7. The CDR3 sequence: CASSLAGGASHNEQFF. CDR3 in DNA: TGTGCCAGCAGCTTGGCGGGGGGGGCTAGCCACAATGAGCAGTTCTTC.

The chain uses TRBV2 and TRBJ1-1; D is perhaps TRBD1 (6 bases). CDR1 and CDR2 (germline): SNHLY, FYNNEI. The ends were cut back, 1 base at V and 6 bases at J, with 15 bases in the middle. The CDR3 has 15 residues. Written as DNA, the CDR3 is TGTGCCAGCAGTGAAGGCCCAGGGGAGGACCCTGAAGCTTTCTTT. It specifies CASSEGPGEDPEAFF.

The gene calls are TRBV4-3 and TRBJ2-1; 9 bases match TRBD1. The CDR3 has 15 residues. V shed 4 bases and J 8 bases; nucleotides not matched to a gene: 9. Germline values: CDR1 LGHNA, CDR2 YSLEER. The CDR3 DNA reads TGCGCCAGCAGCCTACCGGGACAGGGCCAGGATGAGCAGTTCTTC. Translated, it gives CASSLPGQGQDEQFF.

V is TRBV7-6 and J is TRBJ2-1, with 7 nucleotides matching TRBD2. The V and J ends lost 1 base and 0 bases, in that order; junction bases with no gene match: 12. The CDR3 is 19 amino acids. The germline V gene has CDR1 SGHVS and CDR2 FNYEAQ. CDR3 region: CASSLESGGGRSSYNEQFF. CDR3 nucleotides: TGTGCCAGCAGCTTAGAGTCTGGGGGGGGTCGTAGCTCCTACAATGAGCAGTTCTTC.

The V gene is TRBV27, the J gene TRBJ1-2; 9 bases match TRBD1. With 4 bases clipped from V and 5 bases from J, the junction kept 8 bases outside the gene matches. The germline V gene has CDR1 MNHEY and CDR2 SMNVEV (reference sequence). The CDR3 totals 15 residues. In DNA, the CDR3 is TGTGCCAGCAGTTCCGGGACAGGGAGTCGGTATGGCTACACCTTC. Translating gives CASSSGTGSRYGYTF.